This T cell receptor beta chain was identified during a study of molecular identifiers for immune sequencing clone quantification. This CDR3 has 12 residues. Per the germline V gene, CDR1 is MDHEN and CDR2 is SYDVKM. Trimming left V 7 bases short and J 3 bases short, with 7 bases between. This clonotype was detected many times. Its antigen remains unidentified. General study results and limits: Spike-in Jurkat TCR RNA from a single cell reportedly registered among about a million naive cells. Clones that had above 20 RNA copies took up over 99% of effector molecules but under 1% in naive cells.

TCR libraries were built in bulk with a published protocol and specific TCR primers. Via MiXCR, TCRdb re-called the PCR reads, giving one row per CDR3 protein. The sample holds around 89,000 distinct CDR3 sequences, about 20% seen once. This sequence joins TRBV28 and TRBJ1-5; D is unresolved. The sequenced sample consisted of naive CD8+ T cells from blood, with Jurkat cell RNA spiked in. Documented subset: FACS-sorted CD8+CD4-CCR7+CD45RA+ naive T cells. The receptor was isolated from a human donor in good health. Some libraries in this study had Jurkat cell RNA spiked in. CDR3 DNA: TGTGCCAGCAACCAGAACAATCAGCCCCAGCATTTT. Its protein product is CASNQNNQPQHF.